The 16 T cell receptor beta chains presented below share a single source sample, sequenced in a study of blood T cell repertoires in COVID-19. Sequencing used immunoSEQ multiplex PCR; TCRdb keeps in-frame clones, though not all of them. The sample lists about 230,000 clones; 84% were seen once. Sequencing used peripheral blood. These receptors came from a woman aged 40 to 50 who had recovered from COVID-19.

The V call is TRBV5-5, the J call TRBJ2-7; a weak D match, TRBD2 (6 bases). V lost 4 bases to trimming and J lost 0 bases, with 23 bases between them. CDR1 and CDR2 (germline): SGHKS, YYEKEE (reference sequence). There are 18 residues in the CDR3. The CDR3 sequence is CASSKGHKGTGGSYEQYF. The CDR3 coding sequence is TGTGCCAGCAGCAAGGGCCACAAAGGGACCGGGGGCTCCTACGAGCAGTACTTC.

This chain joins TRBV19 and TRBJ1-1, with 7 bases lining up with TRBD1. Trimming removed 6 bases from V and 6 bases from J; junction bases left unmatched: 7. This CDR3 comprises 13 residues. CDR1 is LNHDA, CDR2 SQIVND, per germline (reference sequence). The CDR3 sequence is CASRGTGAAEAFF. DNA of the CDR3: TGTGCCAGTAGGGGTACAGGGGCGGCTGAAGCTTTCTTT.

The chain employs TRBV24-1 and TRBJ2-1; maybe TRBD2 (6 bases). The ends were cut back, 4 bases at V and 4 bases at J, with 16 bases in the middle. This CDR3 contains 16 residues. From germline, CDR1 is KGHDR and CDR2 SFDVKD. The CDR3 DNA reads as TGTGCCACCAGTGAGCCGGGACTCCAGAGGTACAATGAGCAGTTCTTC. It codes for CATSEPGLQRYNEQFF.

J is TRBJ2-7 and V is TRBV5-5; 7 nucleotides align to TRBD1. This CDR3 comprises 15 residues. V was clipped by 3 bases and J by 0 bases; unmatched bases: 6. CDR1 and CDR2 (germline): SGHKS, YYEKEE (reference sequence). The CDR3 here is CASSSIGQASYEQYF. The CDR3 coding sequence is TGTGCCAGCAGCTCTATAGGACAGGCCTCCTACGAGCAGTACTTC.

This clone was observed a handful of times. The CDR3 loop is CASSSIYEQYF. The CDR3 DNA reads TGCGCCAGCAGCTCCATCTACGAGCAGTACTTC. The chain recombines TRBV5-1 with TRBJ2-7; D ambiguous. The CDR3 is made up of 11 amino acids. V dropped 3 bases and J dropped 3 bases, with 4 bases sitting between them. From germline, CDR1 is SGHRS and CDR2 YFSETQ.

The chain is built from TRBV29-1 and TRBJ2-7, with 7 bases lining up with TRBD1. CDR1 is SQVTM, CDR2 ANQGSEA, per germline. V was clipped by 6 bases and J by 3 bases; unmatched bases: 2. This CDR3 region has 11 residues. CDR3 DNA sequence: TGCAGCGTGGGGACAGTCTACGAGCAGTACTTC. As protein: CSVGTVYEQYF.

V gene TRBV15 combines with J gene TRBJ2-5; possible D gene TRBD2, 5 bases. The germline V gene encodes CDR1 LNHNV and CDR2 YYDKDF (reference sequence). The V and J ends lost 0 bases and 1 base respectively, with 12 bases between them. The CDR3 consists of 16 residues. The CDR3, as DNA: TGTGCCACCAGCAGAGATAAATGGGAGTCCCAAGAGACCCAGTACTTC. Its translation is CATSRDKWESQETQYF.

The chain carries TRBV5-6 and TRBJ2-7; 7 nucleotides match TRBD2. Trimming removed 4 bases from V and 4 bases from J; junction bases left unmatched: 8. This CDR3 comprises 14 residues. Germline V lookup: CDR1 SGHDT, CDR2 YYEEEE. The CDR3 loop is CASSAGHGGYEQYF. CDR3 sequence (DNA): TGTGCCAGCAGCGCAGGACACGGGGGGTACGAGCAGTACTTC.

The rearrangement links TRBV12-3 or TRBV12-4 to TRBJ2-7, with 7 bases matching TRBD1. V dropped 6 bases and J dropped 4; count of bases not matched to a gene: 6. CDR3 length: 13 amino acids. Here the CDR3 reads CASSQGTAYEQYF. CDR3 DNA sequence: TGTGCCAGCAGCCAAGGGACAGCATACGAGCAGTACTTC.

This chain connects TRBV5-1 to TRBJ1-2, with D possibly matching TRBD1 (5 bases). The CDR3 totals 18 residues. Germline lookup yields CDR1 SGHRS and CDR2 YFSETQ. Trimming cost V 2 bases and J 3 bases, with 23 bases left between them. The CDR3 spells CASSLPMRPGLFHYGYTF. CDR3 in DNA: TGCGCCAGCAGCTTACCGATGAGGCCAGGGCTGTTTCACTATGGCTACACCTTC.

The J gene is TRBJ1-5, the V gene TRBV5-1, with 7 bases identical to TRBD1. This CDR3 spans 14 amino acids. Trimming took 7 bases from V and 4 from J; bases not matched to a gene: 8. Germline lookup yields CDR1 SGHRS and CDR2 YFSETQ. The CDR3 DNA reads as TGCGCCAGCCGATACGGGACAGAGAATCAGCCCCAGCATTTT. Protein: CASRYGTENQPQHF.

The CDR3: CASSTGTGNYGYTF. The CDR3 bases are TGTGCCAGCAGTACCGGGACTGGAAACTATGGCTACACCTTC. The rearrangement links TRBV7-9 to TRBJ1-2; perhaps TRBD1 as D (5 bases). The V and J ends lost 6 bases and 2 bases respectively, with 13 bases between them. Germline V gene sequence: CDR1 SEHNR, CDR2 FQNEAQ (reference sequence). The CDR3 consists of 14 residues.

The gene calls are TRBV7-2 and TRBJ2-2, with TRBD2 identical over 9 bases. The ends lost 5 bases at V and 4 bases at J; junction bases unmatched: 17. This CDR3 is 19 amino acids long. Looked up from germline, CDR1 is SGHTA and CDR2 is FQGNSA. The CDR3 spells CASSRKPRVSGGITGELFF. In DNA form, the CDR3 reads TGTGCCAGCAGCCGCAAACCCAGAGTTAGCGGGGGTATCACCGGGGAGCTGTTTTTT.

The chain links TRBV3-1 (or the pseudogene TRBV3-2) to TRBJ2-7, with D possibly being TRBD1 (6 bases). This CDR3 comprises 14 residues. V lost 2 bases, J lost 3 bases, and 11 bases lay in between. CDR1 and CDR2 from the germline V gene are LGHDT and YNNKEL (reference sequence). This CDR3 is CASSQSARGYEQYF. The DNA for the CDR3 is TGTGCCAGCAGCCAATCCGCCAGGGGCTACGAGCAGTACTTC.

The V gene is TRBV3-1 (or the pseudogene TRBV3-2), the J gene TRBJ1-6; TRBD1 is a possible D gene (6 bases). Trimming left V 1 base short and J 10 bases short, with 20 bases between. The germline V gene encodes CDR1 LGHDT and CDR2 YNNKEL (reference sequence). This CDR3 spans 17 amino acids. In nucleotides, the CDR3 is TGTGCCAGCAGCCAAGGGTTTGCACAGGGAAGTAGGTCACCCCTCCACTTT. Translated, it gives CASSQGFAQGSRSPLHF.

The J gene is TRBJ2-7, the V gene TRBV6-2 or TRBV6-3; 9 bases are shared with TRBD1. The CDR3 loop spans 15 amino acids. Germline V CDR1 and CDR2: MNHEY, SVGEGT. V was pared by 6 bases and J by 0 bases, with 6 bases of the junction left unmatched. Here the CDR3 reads CASSSGTGISYEQYF. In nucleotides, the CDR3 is TGTGCCAGCAGCTCCGGGACAGGGATCTCCTACGAGCAGTACTTC.